One sample yielded the 15 T cell receptor beta chains listed below, sequenced in a study of T cells after yellow fever vaccination. TCRdb passed the 5' RACE reads through MiXCR, listing each CDR3 protein once. The table has 300,000 to 400,000 distinct CDR3 sequences, around 13% seen once. The sample here was CD4+ T cells sorted from PBMCs, taken 15 days after the yellow fever booster vaccination. The receptors derive from a man aged 18-30 years who received the YFV17D yellow fever vaccine.

This clonotype appeared a few times. The genes are TRBV28 and TRBJ1-1, with D perhaps TRBD1 (5 bases). The CDR3 contains 14 residues. CDR1 is MDHEN, CDR2 SYDVKM, per germline. Trimming removed 2 bases at V and 5 bases at J, with 12 bases between. CDR3 protein: CASSLIQAGTEAFF. For the CDR3, the DNA is TGTGCCAGCAGTTTAATACAGGCGGGTACTGAAGCTTTCTTT.

This clonotype occurred a few times. V is TRBV7-8 and J is TRBJ2-3; 7 nucleotides line up with TRBD2. The germline V gene has CDR1 SGHVS and CDR2 FQNEAQ. There are 17 residues in the CDR3. The V gene end was trimmed by 0 bases and the J gene end by 2 bases; junction bases not matched to a gene: 8. The CDR3 loop is CASSLAITAGNTDTQYF. The CDR3 nucleotides are TGTGCCAGCAGCTTAGCCATCACAGCGGGGAACACAGATACGCAGTATTTT.

This clonotype came up a few times. The rearrangement joins TRBV18 to TRBJ1-2; possibly TRBD1 for D (5 bases). The CDR3 extends over 13 amino acids. Germline CDR1 and CDR2: KGHSH and LQKENI. V was shortened by 3 bases and J by 8 bases, with 13 bases between the two germline ends. DNA of the CDR3: TGTGCCAGCTCACCCAGGGAATCGGACGGCTACACCTTC. It is translated as CASSPRESDGYTF.

This clonotype was seen repeatedly, ten times or more. The chain recombines TRBV5-1 with TRBJ2-7; D is perhaps TRBD1 or TRBD2 (6 bases each). V was shortened by 5 bases and J by 4 bases, with 16 bases between the two germline ends. Germline CDR1 SGHRS, CDR2 YFSETQ. The length of the CDR3 is 14 residues. Written as DNA, the CDR3 is TGCGCCAGCAGGCCGCCCGGGGGCCGATACGAGCAGTACTTC. It codes for CASRPPGGRYEQYF.

The J gene is TRBJ1-1, the V gene TRBV5-1, with no clear D. Trimming took off 4 bases at V and 0 bases at J, with 10 bases between the two ends. The CDR3 has 14 residues. From germline, CDR1 is SGHRS and CDR2 YFSETQ. In nucleotides, the CDR3 is TGCGCCAGCAGCAGCGAACAGTTGAACACTGAAGCTTTCTTT. Protein: CASSSEQLNTEAFF.

This clonotype was counted between two and nine times. The V gene is TRBV5-1, the J gene TRBJ2-2; 9 nucleotides align to TRBD1. Germline values: CDR1 SGHRS, CDR2 YFSETQ. The J segment lost 7 bases and the V segment lost 4 bases, leaving 8 bases of the junction unmatched. The CDR3 spans 15 residues. The CDR3 DNA reads as TGCGCCAGCAGCGGGAGGACAGGGGAGTTCGGGGAGCTGTTTTTT. It codes for CASSGRTGEFGELFF. The full variable domain, in which reference TRBV5-1 and TRBJ2-2 provide the parts outside the CDR3, is KAGVTQTPRYLIKTRGQQVTLSCSPISGHRSVSWYQQTPGQGLQFLFEYFSETQRNKGNFPGRFSGRQFSNSRSEMNVSTLELGDSALYLCASSGRTGEFGELFFGEGSRLTVL.

This chain links TRBV7-8 with TRBJ1-2; TRBD1 agrees at 11 bases. The CDR3 is 17 amino acids. Germline V gives CDR1 SGHVS, CDR2 FQNEAQ. V was pared by 2 bases and J by 3 bases, with 8 bases of the junction left unmatched. The CDR3: CASSLMGQGVTDYGYTF. In DNA, the CDR3 is TGTGCCAGCAGCTTAATGGGACAGGGGGTGACGGACTATGGCTACACCTTC.

The rearrangement links TRBV19 to TRBJ2-3, with 7 positions matching TRBD1. The CDR3 runs 17 residues. Germline V lookup: CDR1 LNHDA, CDR2 SQIVND (reference sequence). The ends lost 3 bases at V and 4 bases at J; junction bases unmatched: 13. This chain's CDR3 is CASSIPNDRAPADTQYF. The CDR3 DNA is TGTGCCAGTAGTATCCCAAACGACAGGGCCCCCGCAGATACGCAGTATTTT.

This clonotype came up a few times. This sequence joins TRBV7-2 and TRBJ2-5, with D perhaps TRBD1 or TRBD2 (5 bases each). Germline loops: CDR1 SGHTA, CDR2 FQGNSA. V was cut by 3 bases and J by 5 bases, with 16 bases left in between. This CDR3 contains 15 residues. CDR3 residues: CASSFPGLTGETQYF. The CDR3 DNA reads TGTGCCAGCAGCTTCCCGGGGCTAACGGGGGAGACCCAGTACTTC.

A few counts support this clonotype. The chain links TRBV6-6 to TRBJ2-5; 11 bases are a match to TRBD2. CDR3 length: 18 amino acids. CDR1 is MNHNY, CDR2 SVGAGI, per germline (reference sequence). V was clipped by 0 bases and J by 2 bases; unmatched bases: 8. The CDR3 spells CASSYSVAGGPLQETQYF. The CDR3 DNA reads TGTGCCAGCAGTTACTCGGTAGCGGGGGGGCCGTTGCAAGAGACCCAGTACTTC.

This clonotype was observed a few times. Here the CDR3 DNA reads TGTGCCAGCAGCCAGGACCCCCGGGGGTATGGCTACACCTTC. Its translation: CASSQDPRGYGYTF. This chain links TRBV3-1 with TRBJ1-2; possibly TRBD1 for D (5 bases). The CDR3 sequence is 14 residues long. From germline, CDR1 is LGHDT and CDR2 YNNKEL (reference sequence). V lost 3 bases to trimming and J lost 5 bases, with 13 bases between them.

In its sample, this clonotype was seen a few times. The V and J genes are TRBV27 and TRBJ2-3; TRBD2 is a possible D gene (5 bases). CDR3 length: 15 amino acids. The germline V and J ends were trimmed by 2 bases and 2 bases, with 11 bases remaining between them. Germline V gene data show CDR1 as MNHEY and CDR2 as SMNVEV (reference sequence). In DNA, the CDR3 is TGTGCCAGCAGTTTACTCCGGGGTTTCACAGATACGCAGTATTTT. Translation gives CASSLLRGFTDTQYF.

The chain is built from TRBV18 and TRBJ1-1; TRBD1 agrees at 7 bases. J lost 0 bases, V lost 3 bases, and 10 bases had no gene match. The CDR3 runs 17 residues. The germline V gene has CDR1 KGHSH and CDR2 LQKENI. The DNA for the CDR3 is TGTGCCAGCTCACCGAGTGGGGCAGGGGGGATGAACACTGAAGCTTTCTTT. The encoded protein is CASSPSGAGGMNTEAFF.

This clonotype was picked up a small number of times. The V gene is TRBV24-1, the J gene TRBJ2-2; D unresolved. The CDR3 is 14 residues long. CDR1 and CDR2 (germline): KGHDR, SFDVKD. With 5 bases removed from V and 1 base from J, the gap between germline ends came to 7 bases. This CDR3 is CATSAPLNTGELFF. CDR3 in DNA: TGTGCCACCAGTGCTCCGTTGAACACCGGGGAGCTGTTTTTT.

This clonotype came up a few times. The rearrangement links TRBV11-1 to TRBJ1-1; possibly TRBD1 for D (5 bases). There are 15 residues in the CDR3. V dropped 3 bases and J dropped 6 bases, with 17 bases sitting between them. Germline loops: CDR1 SGHAT, CDR2 FQDESV (reference sequence). The CDR3 sequence: CASSFGAGESSEAFF. The CDR3 coding sequence is TGTGCCAGCAGCTTTGGGGCCGGGGAGTCATCTGAAGCTTTCTTT.